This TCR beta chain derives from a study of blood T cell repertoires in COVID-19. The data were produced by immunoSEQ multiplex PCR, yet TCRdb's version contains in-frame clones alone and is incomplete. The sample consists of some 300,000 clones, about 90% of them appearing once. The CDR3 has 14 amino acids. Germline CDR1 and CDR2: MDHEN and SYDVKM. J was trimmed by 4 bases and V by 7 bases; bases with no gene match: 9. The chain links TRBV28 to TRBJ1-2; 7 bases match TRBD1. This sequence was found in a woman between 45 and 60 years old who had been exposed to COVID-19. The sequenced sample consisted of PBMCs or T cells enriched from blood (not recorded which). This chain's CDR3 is CASTSETGSYGYTF. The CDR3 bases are TGTGCCAGCACCTCCGAGACAGGGTCCTATGGCTACACCTTC.